The rows below give T cell receptor beta chains drawn from one sample of a study of blood T cell repertoires in COVID-19. Assay: immunoSEQ multiplex PCR; the TCRdb copy retains only in-frame clones and omits some. The sample contains 83,000 or so clones, 60% to 85% of which appear only once. Input material: peripheral blood. Source of these receptors: a woman at least 80 years old with acute or convalescent COVID-19. CDR3s include the opening cysteine and the closing phenylalanine or tryptophan. The D gene is left open where the match is weak. A clone size is listed for some rows: how often the clone was seen (once, few, many), or a class if it is expanded.

d_call,v_call,cdr3_length,clone_size,j_call,cdr3_nt,cdr3_aa
TRBD1,TRBV5-3,14,once,TRBJ1-6,TGTGCCAGAAGCGCCACAGGGGGAGGCTCACCCCTCCACTTT,CARSATGGGSPLHF
.,TRBV18,15,.,TRBJ1-4,TGTGCCAGCTCACGAAGACAGTTAGCTAATGAAAAACTGTTTTTT,CASSRRQLANEKLFF
.,TRBV25-1,16,.,TRBJ1-6,TGTGCCAGCAGTGAATACTGGAGGGCGGGGAATTCACCCCTCCACTTT,CASSEYWRAGNSPLHF
.,TRBV5-1,13,once,TRBJ2-1,TGCGCCACCACGCAGGGGGAGGCAAGTGAGCAGTTCTTC,CATTQGEASEQFF
.,TRBV5-1,15,.,TRBJ1-1,TGCGCCAGCAGCTTGGGAGAGGGGGTGAACACTGAAGCTTTCTTT,CASSLGEGVNTEAFF
TRBD1,TRBV11-1,14,.,TRBJ1-6,TGTGCCAGCAGCTTACAGGGGGTAATTACACCCCTCCACTTT,CASSLQGVITPLHF
TRBD1,TRBV7-9,15,many,TRBJ1-5,TGTGCCAGCAGCTCAATACAGGGGGAAGGTCAGCCCCAGCATTTT,CASSSIQGEGQPQHF
.,TRBV4-2,14,.,TRBJ1-1,TGTGCCAGCAGCCAAGTTTCTGGAGGCACTGAAGCTTTCTTT,CASSQVSGGTEAFF
TRBD2,TRBV7-2,17,.,TRBJ2-3,TGTGCCAGCAGCCCGAAGGGGCTAGCGGGGGGCACAGATACGCAGTATTTT,CASSPKGLAGGTDTQYF
.,TRBV19,15,.,TRBJ1-3,TGTGCCAGTATTGGGCACACTAGCTCTGGAAACACCATATATTTT,CASIGHTSSGNTIYF
TRBD2,TRBV4-2,19,.,TRBJ2-3,TGTGCCAGCAGCCAAGGACTAGCGGGGGGCCTAGCCTCCACAGATACGCAGTATTTT,CASSQGLAGGLASTDTQYF
.,TRBV5-6,13,.,TRBJ1-1,TGTGCCAGCAGCTTGGCGGCTAGATCTGAAGCTTTCTTT,CASSLAARSEAFF
TRBD1,TRBV29-1,15,few,TRBJ2-7,TGCAGCGTTTTAAGTGGAGACAGGGGGCCCTACGAGCAGTACTTC,CSVLSGDRGPYEQYF
.,TRBV21-1,13,.,TRBJ1-2,TGTGCCAGCAGCAAGGGGCCCGTCTATGGCTACACCTTC,CASSKGPVYGYTF
TRBD1,TRBV6-2/TRBV6-3,15,once,TRBJ1-6,TGTGCCAGCAGTTACTCGGGACAGTTTAATTCACCCCTCCACTTT,CASSYSGQFNSPLHF
.,TRBV7-7,13,few,TRBJ2-1,TGTGCTAGCAGCTTAGGCAGGGAAAATGAGCAGTTCTTC,CASSLGRENEQFF
.,TRBV9,16,once,TRBJ1-4,TGTGCCAGCAGCGTAGCCCCGTCCGGTGGCGGGGAAAAACTGTTTTTT,CASSVAPSGGGEKLFF
.,TRBV20-1,15,.,TRBJ1-1,TGCAGTGCTAGTGGCGTAGCGGGGGGCCGGACTGAAGCTTTCTTT,CSASGVAGGRTEAFF
TRBD2,TRBV7-9,18,.,TRBJ2-1,TGTGCCAGCAGCTTCTCCGGGACTAGCGAGATTTCCTACAATGAGCAGTTCTTC,CASSFSGTSEISYNEQFF
TRBD1,TRBV7-3,14,.,TRBJ1-2,TGTGCCAGCAGCTTAACCCAGGGGGCTGGTGGCTACACCTTC,CASSLTQGAGGYTF
.,TRBV5-4,14,once,TRBJ1-4,TGTGCCAGCAGCACGAGGACTGGAAGTGAAAAACTGTTTTTT,CASSTRTGSEKLFF
TRBD1,TRBV7-2,15,.,TRBJ1-2,TGTGCCAGCAGCTCGGGACAGGCAGCTAACTATGGCTACACCTTC,CASSSGQAANYGYTF
TRBD2,TRBV6-2/TRBV6-3,16,.,TRBJ2-3,TGTGCCAGCAGTCGTCCTACTAGCGGGAGAGGAGATACGCAGTATTTT,CASSRPTSGRGDTQYF
.,TRBV15,14,.,TRBJ1-2,TGTGCCACCAGCAGAGATCGGGGGTCGTATGGCTACACCTTC,CATSRDRGSYGYTF
TRBD2,TRBV7-9,16,.,TRBJ2-3,TGTGCCAGCAGCCGCGGAAGCGGGGGGGTTCAAGATACGCAGTATTTT,CASSRGSGGVQDTQYF
TRBD2,TRBV10-3,16,.,TRBJ2-2,TGTGCCATCAGTGGGTCAAAAGCGGGAGTAACCGGGGAGCTGTTTTTT,CAISGSKAGVTGELFF
TRBD1,TRBV7-2,15,.,TRBJ1-2,TGTGCCAGCAGCCCTGGACAGGGACGAATTCAGGGCTACACCTTC,CASSPGQGRIQGYTF
.,TRBV2,15,.,TRBJ1-5,TGTGCCAGCAGTGCCTCCGATCAGTTCAATCAGCCCCAGCATTTT,CASSASDQFNQPQHF
.,TRBV18,11,.,TRBJ1-2,TGTGCCAGCTCACGAGGCTATGGCTACACCTTC,CASSRGYGYTF
.,TRBV28,12,few,TRBJ1-1,TGTGCCAGCAGCAACCAGGGGCTACAAGCTTTCTTT,CASSNQGLQAFF
TRBD1,TRBV5-6,12,.,TRBJ2-1,TGTGCCAGCAGCTACAGGGGGCTTGAGCAGTTCTTC,CASSYRGLEQFF
.,TRBV6-6,15,.,TRBJ1-1,TGTGCCAGCAGTTACGGGCCAGGCATGAACACTGAAGCTTTCTTT,CASSYGPGMNTEAFF
TRBD1,TRBV9,14,.,TRBJ1-2,TGTGCCAGCAGCACCGGACAGGGAAAATATGGCTACACCTTC,CASSTGQGKYGYTF
.,TRBV5-4,15,once,TRBJ1-3,TGTGCCAGCAGCTTAGGGGCCCGCGCTGGAAACACCATATATTTT,CASSLGARAGNTIYF
.,TRBV7-2,14,.,TRBJ2-3,TGTGCCAGCAGCCTCGGACAGAGCACAGATACGCAGTATTTT,CASSLGQSTDTQYF
.,TRBV10-3,15,.,TRBJ2-3,TGTGCCATCAGTGGCAAAGGACTGACCACAGATACGCAGTATTTT,CAISGKGLTTDTQYF
TRBD2,TRBV9,16,.,TRBJ2-2,TGTGCCAGCAGCGTAGAACTAGCGGGAGATACCGGGGAGCTGTTTTTT,CASSVELAGDTGELFF
.,TRBV29-1,14,.,TRBJ2-7,TGCAGCGTTGAAGAGAACACCCAGGGTTACGAGCAGTACTTC,CSVEENTQGYEQYF
.,TRBV19,13,.,TRBJ2-1,TGTGCCAGTAGTACAGGGCGAGGGGGTGAGCAGTTCTTC,CASSTGRGGEQFF
.,TRBV14,15,few,TRBJ2-3,TGTGCCAGCAGCCAAGCAGGGCGGTGGCCAGATACGCAGTATTTT,CASSQAGRWPDTQYF
TRBD1,TRBV2,15,.,TRBJ1-6,TGTGCCAGCAGCCCGAGGGGGCAGGTAGTGTCACCCCTCCACTTT,CASSPRGQVVSPLHF
TRBD1,TRBV4-3,16,.,TRBJ1-2,TGCGCCAGCAGCCAAGGGACAGGGTGGGCGAGGAAGGGCTACACCTTC,CASSQGTGWARKGYTF
.,TRBV5-1,14,.,TRBJ1-1,TGCGCCAGCAGCAGCGCCGCAGCGAACACTGAAGCTTTCTTT,CASSSAAANTEAFF
TRBD2,TRBV5-1,16,.,TRBJ2-3,TGCGCCAGCAGCTCATGGTACGGGGGGGAGGCCGGTGGTTGGTATTTT,CASSSWYGGEAGGWYF
TRBD2,TRBV19,16,.,TRBJ2-3,TGTGCCAGTAGTATAGATCCGGGGGGGCCCGGAGATACGCAGTATTTT,CASSIDPGGPGDTQYF